This note documents a single TCR beta chain sequence. Its antigen remains unidentified. Germline CDR1 reads MDHEN; CDR2 reads SYDVKM. V dropped 6 bases and J dropped 4 bases, with 16 bases sitting between them. CDR3 length equals 14 residues. Enrolled patients, whose metastatic non-small-cell lung cancer was chemo-refractory, received focal radiation plus CTLA-4 blockade with ipilimumab. The table came from immunoSEQ multiplex PCR; TCRdb's copy has only in-frame clones and leaves some out. The table lists around 78,000 clones, under 80% of them singletons. These data are taken from a study of radiotherapy plus CTLA-4 blockade in lung cancer. Study results and limitations: Reportedly, early blood T cell clone dynamics best predicted response, with interferon-beta. Blood-borne expansion of tumor-derived TCR clones followed radiotherapy plus ipilimumab.

The rearrangement links TRBV28 to TRBJ2-7, with D possibly matching TRBD1 (8 bases). This sequence originates from a human donor with non-small cell lung cancer who had a partial response to radiotherapy plus ipilimumab. Some clones in this sample may be carry-over from other donors' samples. The material sequenced was peripheral blood, taken from a patient treated with radiotherapy plus ipilimumab. The CDR3 region has the DNA TGTGCCAGCAGAACAGGGGGGGGTCGTTACGAGCAGTACTTC. It translates to CASRTGGGRYEQYF.